This T cell receptor (beta chain) was found in a study of blood T cell repertoires in COVID-19. Across the whole study: Both acute and convalescent COVID-19 samples were obtained from the United States, Italy and Spain. PBMCs, B-cell-depleted T cells, or T cells provided the cDNA or gDNA that made up the material.

Germline loops: CDR1 SGHTA, CDR2 FQGTGA. The CDR3 is 15 amino acids. V was clipped by 5 bases and J by 4 bases; unmatched bases: 3. This clone turned up a few times. Methods used by the authors: The assay estimated nucleated cells by amplifying reference gene primers. Profiling relied on immunoSEQ multiplex PCR, and the TCRdb table lists in-frame clones only, not all of them. V and J calls plus clone size are reproduced from that table; the DNA served to infer D and trimming. This table has roughly 250,000 clones, 79% appearing once. The receptor comes from a middle-aged woman with active or convalescent COVID-19. The rearrangement joins TRBV7-3 to TRBJ2-1; TRBD2 matches at 12 bases. The sample comprised peripheral blood. This CDR3 is CASSPSGGEYNEQFF. For the CDR3, the DNA is TGTGCCAGCAGCCCTAGCGGGGGGGAGTACAATGAGCAGTTCTTC.